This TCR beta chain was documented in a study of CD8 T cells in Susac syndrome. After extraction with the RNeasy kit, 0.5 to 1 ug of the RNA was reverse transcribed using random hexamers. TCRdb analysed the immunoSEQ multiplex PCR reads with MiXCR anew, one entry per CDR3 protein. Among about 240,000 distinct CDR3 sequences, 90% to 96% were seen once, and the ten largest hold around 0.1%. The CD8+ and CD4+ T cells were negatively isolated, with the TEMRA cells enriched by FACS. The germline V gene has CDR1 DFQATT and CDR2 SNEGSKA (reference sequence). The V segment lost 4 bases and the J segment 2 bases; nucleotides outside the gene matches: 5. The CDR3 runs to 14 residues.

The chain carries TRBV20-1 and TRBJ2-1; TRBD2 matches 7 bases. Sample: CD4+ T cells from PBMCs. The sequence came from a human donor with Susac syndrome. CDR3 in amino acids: CSATSGNPYNEQFF. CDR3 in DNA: TGCAGTGCTACCAGCGGGAACCCCTACAATGAGCAGTTCTTC.